These 6 T cell receptor beta chains were all obtained from the same sample, sequenced in a study of cytomegalovirus exposure and HLA in healthy donors (dated by TCRdb to 2016 to 2017). Receptor amplification or capture employed the immunoSEQ multiplex PCR assay. For the multiplex PCR, a mixture combining 60 forward primers for TCR Vbeta segments and 13 reverse primers for TCR Jbeta segments was used. Here the immuneACCESS table is served through TCRdb, limited to in-frame sequences with V and J called. Missing clones are a known gap in these copies; in checked studies unresolved V genes cover under half, and the rest lacks a known reason. This sample lists about 200,000 clones; around four fifths were detected once. Of the sample, approximately 1.5% falls within the top ten clones. The specimen sequenced was PBMCs. The receptor source for this set is a man between 45 and 60 years old in good health and CMV-seronegative.

The chain combines TRBV10-3 with TRBJ2-5; 8 bases are a match to TRBD1. This CDR3 region has 14 residues. Per the germline V gene, CDR1 is ENHRY and CDR2 is SYGVKD. V lost 5 bases, J lost 5 bases, and 7 bases stayed unmatched. The DNA for the CDR3 is TGTGCCATCAGTTCCGGACAGGGCTTGGAGACCCAGTACTTC. It encodes CAISSGQGLETQYF.

This clone came up a few times. The rearrangement links TRBV6-5 to TRBJ2-1; D is uncertain. The CDR3 extends over 13 amino acids. V lost 7 bases and J 4 bases, leaving 11 bases between the germline ends. CDR1 MNHEY and CDR2 SVGAGI come from the germline V gene. The DNA for the CDR3 is TGTGCCAGCACGGAGACGGAGTACAATGAGCAGTTCTTC. It is translated as CASTETEYNEQFF.

This clone was observed a handful of times. This same CDR3 is encoded by further DNA sequences in the sample. The DNA for the CDR3 is TGCGCCAGCAGCTTGACAGGGGGCACCTACGAGCAGTACTTC. It is translated as CASSLTGGTYEQYF. The V call is TRBV5-1, the J call TRBJ2-7, with 9 nucleotides matching TRBD1. This CDR3 spans 14 amino acids. Germline lookup yields CDR1 SGHRS and CDR2 YFSETQ. The J segment lost 2 bases and the V segment lost 1 base, leaving 1 base of the junction unmatched.

V usage is TRBV2 and J usage is TRBJ1-4; possible D gene TRBD1, 6 bases. V was shortened by 9 bases and J by 3 bases, with 8 bases between the two germline ends. The CDR3 sequence is 12 residues long. Germline V gene data show CDR1 as SNHLY and CDR2 as FYNNEI. CDR3 loop: CASRTANEKLFF. The CDR3, as DNA: TGTGCCAGTCGGACAGCTAATGAAAAACTGTTTTTT.

The chain recombines TRBV7-9 with TRBJ1-3; D gene ambiguous. V was pared by 8 bases and J by 2 bases, with 7 bases between. The CDR3 loop spans 12 amino acids. Germline CDR1 reads SEHNR; CDR2 reads FQNEAQ (reference sequence). CDR3 protein: CASQATGNTIYF. In DNA form, the CDR3 reads TGTGCCAGCCAAGCAACTGGAAACACCATATATTTT.

J is TRBJ2-1 and V is TRBV7-9; D is possibly TRBD1 (6 bases). This CDR3 contains 17 residues. Trimming stripped 7 bases from V and 7 bases from J, with 26 bases between. Per germline, CDR1 SEHNR and CDR2 FQNEAQ (reference sequence). The CDR3 reads CASTKQPLAEGENEQFF. CDR3 in DNA: TGTGCCAGCACCAAACAACCTCTAGCAGAGGGGGAAAATGAGCAGTTCTTC.